These 31 T cell receptor beta chains were sequenced from one sample in a study of T-cell reconstitution after alpha-beta-depleted transplantation in children. For TCRbeta, the library was prepared with unique molecular identifiers. TCRdb re-called the PCR reads with MiXCR, one entry per CDR3 protein. The sample has 90,000 to 100,000 distinct CDR3 sequences, 20% to 25% seen once. The specimen comprised PBMCs, sampled before TCRalphabeta/CD19-depleted stem cell transplant. Source of these receptors: a boy aged 2 to 10 with acute lymphoblastic leukemia, due to receive a stem cell transplant.

Ten or more counts support this clonotype. The chain combines TRBV28 with TRBJ2-7; 7 bases are a match to TRBD2. The germline V gene has CDR1 MDHEN and CDR2 SYDVKM. The CDR3 loop spans 14 amino acids. V lost 3 bases, J lost 5 bases, and 7 bases stayed unmatched. The CDR3 loop reads CASSFGREINEQYF. For the CDR3, the DNA is TGTGCCAGCAGTTTCGGGCGGGAGATCAACGAGCAGTACTTC.

The chain employs TRBV5-1 and TRBJ2-2; D is perhaps TRBD2 (6 bases). Trimming pared 2 bases from V and 2 bases from J, leaving 13 bases between. Looked up from germline, CDR1 is SGHRS and CDR2 is YFSETQ. CDR3 length: 16 amino acids. CDR3 amino acids: CASSLTTRGNTGELFF. DNA for the CDR3: TGCGCCAGCAGCTTAACGACTAGGGGTAACACCGGGGAGCTGTTTTTT.

This chain uses TRBV20-1 with TRBJ2-7; D possibly corresponds to TRBD2 (6 bases). Germline assignment: CDR1 DFQATT and CDR2 SNEGSKA (reference sequence). V was clipped by 3 bases and J by 4 bases, with 16 bases between them. This CDR3 region has 14 residues. The CDR3 reads CSARDYNEKYEQYF. CDR3 coding DNA: TGCAGTGCTAGGGACTACAATGAGAAGTACGAGCAGTACTTC.

This clonotype was seen more than once but under ten times. This chain uses TRBV5-1 with TRBJ2-3; D is perhaps TRBD2 (6 bases). The length of the CDR3 is 16 residues. V was shortened by 4 bases and J by 3 bases, with 18 bases between the two germline ends. The germline gives CDR1 SGHRS, CDR2 YFSETQ. Written as DNA, the CDR3 is TGCGCCAGCAGCCCTCTTTCCGGAGGGGCTACAGATACGCAGTATTTT. Translated: CASSPLSGGATDTQYF. The complete variable domain, with remaining parts taken from reference TRBV5-1 and TRBJ2-3, reads KAGVTQTPRYLIKTRGQQVTLSCSPISGHRSVSWYQQTPGQGLQFLFEYFSETQRNKGNFPGRFSGRQFSNSRSEMNVSTLELGDSALYLCASSPLSGGATDTQYFGPGTRLTVL.

This clonotype was seen only a few times. J is TRBJ1-1 and V is TRBV7-9, with 10 bases identical to TRBD1. The germline V gene encodes CDR1 SEHNR and CDR2 FQNEAQ (reference sequence). Losses at the gene ends were 1 base for V and 6 bases for J; bases not matched to a gene: 5. The CDR3 sequence is 15 residues long. CDR3 in DNA: TGTGCCAGCAGCTTAGGGCCCGGGACAGGGGCTGAAGCTTTCTTT. Its protein is CASSLGPGTGAEAFF.

The V and J genes are TRBV4-3 and TRBJ2-6; D may be TRBD1 (6 bases). V was trimmed by 3 bases and J by 0 bases, leaving 9 bases between them. CDR1 and CDR2 (germline): LGHNA, YSLEER. The CDR3 totals 16 residues. CDR3 in DNA: TGCGCCAGCAGCCAGGGGGCCCTCTCTGGGGCCAACGTCCTGACTTTC. Protein sequence: CASSQGALSGANVLTF.

The chain recombines TRBV6-2 or TRBV6-3 with TRBJ2-7; D perhaps matches TRBD2 (6 bases). The V gene's germline CDR1 is MNHEY and CDR2 SVGEGT. With 6 bases removed from V and 2 bases from J, the gap between germline ends came to 14 bases. This CDR3 is 14 amino acids long. In nucleotides, the CDR3 is TGTGCCAGCAGCAAACTAGCCGGAACCTACGAGCAGTACTTC. Translated: CASSKLAGTYEQYF.

CDR3 in DNA: TGCAGCGTTCAGCATCGAAACTACGAGCAGTACTTC. Residues: CSVQHRNYEQYF. The chain uses TRBV29-1 and TRBJ2-7; D unresolved. Germline V gene sequence: CDR1 SQVTM, CDR2 ANQGSEA. The CDR3 has 12 amino acids. The V end was cut by 5 bases, the J end by 3 bases, with 11 bases between.

V gene TRBV5-6 combines with J gene TRBJ1-6, with TRBD1 matching 8 bases. With V trimmed by 4 bases and J by 9 bases, 6 bases remained unmatched. This CDR3 is 14 amino acids long. Germline CDR1 reads SGHDT; CDR2 reads YYEEEE. The CDR3 reads CASSRGTGGSPLHF. CDR3 DNA sequence: TGTGCCAGCAGCCGGGGGACAGGCGGTTCACCCCTCCACTTT.

This chain uses TRBV6-1 with TRBJ1-3; no clear D gene. The CDR3 has 14 amino acids. Germline lookup yields CDR1 MNHNS and CDR2 SASEGT. The ends were cut back, 7 bases at V and 0 bases at J, with 10 bases in the middle. Written as DNA, the CDR3 is TGTGCCAGCATCGGCGGAAGCTCTGGAAACACCATATATTTT. The encoded protein is CASIGGSSGNTIYF.

This chain joins TRBV11-2 and TRBJ2-3; maybe TRBD1 (6 bases). The germline V and J ends were trimmed by 1 base and 5 bases, with 10 bases remaining between them. Germline V gene lookup returns CDR1 SGHAT and CDR2 FQNNGV. The CDR3 is 14 amino acids. CDR3 sequence (DNA): TGTGCCAGCAGCTTAGGGGGCAGGGGAGATACGCAGTATTTT. Amino acids: CASSLGGRGDTQYF.

J is TRBJ1-2 and V is TRBV29-1; the match to TRBD1 covers 9 bases. Germline CDR1 SQVTM, CDR2 ANQGSEA. The ends lost 7 bases at V and 4 bases at J; junction bases unmatched: 13. CDR3 length equals 15 residues. This CDR3 reads CSAPTGGAESYGYTF. CDR3 DNA sequence: TGCAGCGCACCTACAGGGGGCGCGGAGTCCTATGGCTACACCTTC.

The chain uses TRBV7-2 and TRBJ2-5; D remains unclear. This CDR3 has 11 residues. Trimming removed 8 bases from V and 4 bases from J, with 8 bases in between. Germline CDR1 is SGHTA and CDR2 is FQGNSA. The CDR3 spells CASGARETQYF. CDR3 sequence (DNA): TGTGCCAGCGGAGCGAGAGAGACCCAGTACTTC.

This rearrangement joins TRBV20-1 to TRBJ2-3; TRBD1 or TRBD2 may be the D gene (6 bases each). The CDR3 has 17 residues. CDR1 and CDR2 from the germline V gene are DFQATT and SNEGSKA (reference sequence). The germline V and J ends were trimmed by 3 bases and 3 bases, with 22 bases remaining between them. The CDR3 DNA is TGCAGTGCTAGGCAACCCGGGGGCAGGGTCGGTACAGATACGCAGTATTTT. Translating it yields CSARQPGGRVGTDTQYF.

This clonotype was seen many times. CDR3: CASSQDWTGGPGNTIYF. Here the CDR3 DNA reads TGCGCCAGCAGCCAAGATTGGACAGGGGGACCTGGAAACACCATATATTTT. The V call is TRBV4-1, the J call TRBJ1-3; TRBD1 agrees at 10 bases. The CDR3 length is 17 residues. CDR1 is MGHRA and CDR2 is YSYEKL in the germline V gene. Losses at the gene ends were 0 bases for V and 2 bases for J; bases not matched to a gene: 4.

The chain carries TRBV20-1 and TRBJ2-2, with 8 bases aligning to TRBD2. CDR3 size: 14 residues. Germline V gene lookup returns CDR1 DFQATT and CDR2 SNEGSKA (reference sequence). The trim removed 5 bases at V and 6 bases at J, leaving 8 bases unmatched. The CDR3 sequence: CSASRGGLAGELFF. The CDR3 DNA reads as TGCAGTGCTTCCCGGGGGGGGCTCGCCGGGGAGCTGTTTTTT.

The chain combines TRBV11-2 with TRBJ2-7, with 8 bases identical to TRBD1. Germline CDR1 and CDR2: SGHAT and FQNNGV. Germline trimming cut 5 bases from V and 9 bases from J; bases unmatched to any gene: 12. This CDR3 has 14 residues. The CDR3 bases are TGTGCCAGCAGCCCACAAGGACAGGGTCGAAGGCAGTACTTC. This encodes CASSPQGQGRRQYF.

This clonotype has only a few counts. J is TRBJ2-7 and V is TRBV29-1, with 7 bases matching TRBD1. V gave up 5 bases and J gave up 5 bases; unmatched junction bases: 6. The CDR3 totals 12 residues. Per germline, CDR1 SQVTM and CDR2 ANQGSEA. The CDR3 here is CSVLRQGDEQYF. CDR3 in DNA: TGCAGCGTTCTTAGACAGGGCGACGAGCAGTACTTC.

This clonotype came up many times. The V gene is TRBV11-2, the J gene TRBJ2-7; TRBD2 matches at 8 bases. The CDR3 has 16 residues. V shed 0 bases, J shed 3 bases, and the junction held 7 bases outside the gene matches. Germline CDR1 SGHAT, CDR2 FQNNGV. The CDR3 DNA sequence: TGTGCCAGCAGCTTAGATCGGTCAGCGGGAGTCTACGAGCAGTACTTC. Its protein product is CASSLDRSAGVYEQYF.

The chain couples TRBV11-2 to TRBJ2-4; D perhaps matches TRBD2 (6 bases). Germline V gene sequence: CDR1 SGHAT, CDR2 FQNNGV. V lost 1 base to trimming and J lost 3 bases, with 13 bases between them. The CDR3 loop spans 16 amino acids. CDR3 sequence reads: CASSLAEVTSKNIQYF. As DNA, the CDR3 is TGTGCCAGCAGCTTAGCAGAGGTGACTAGCAAAAACATTCAGTACTTC.

This clonotype turned up a few times. V gene TRBV5-5 combines with J gene TRBJ2-3, with 8 bases lining up with TRBD2. The germline V gene encodes CDR1 SGHKS and CDR2 YYEKEE (reference sequence). V was pared by 4 bases and J by 2 bases, with 6 bases of the junction left unmatched. The CDR3 extends over 15 amino acids. The CDR3 region has the DNA TGTGCCAGCAGCCCCCAAGCGGGAGCCACAGATACGCAGTATTTT. The encoded protein is CASSPQAGATDTQYF.

This clonotype came up a few times. The rearrangement uses TRBV10-3 and TRBJ1-2; D uncertain. CDR1 ENHRY and CDR2 SYGVKD come from the germline V gene. V dropped 0 bases and J dropped 3 bases, with 17 bases sitting between them. This CDR3 has 17 residues. The DNA for the CDR3 is TGTGCCATCAGTGAGTCGCTAGGGAGGAGTATATACTATGGCTACACCTTC. It yields the protein CAISESLGRSIYYGYTF.

V usage is TRBV28 and J usage is TRBJ2-2; 7 nucleotides align to TRBD1. Germline V gives CDR1 MDHEN, CDR2 SYDVKM. Unmatched junction bases numbered 11, after V lost 8 bases and J lost 2 bases. The CDR3 length is 16 residues. The CDR3 is CASQRRGPRNTGELFF. Written as DNA, the CDR3 is TGTGCCAGCCAGAGAAGGGGGCCTAGAAACACCGGGGAGCTGTTTTTT.

In its sample, this clonotype was seen a few times. CDR3 protein: CASTATGGTSADTQYF. The CDR3 DNA follows: TGTGCCAGCACCGCAACAGGGGGGACTTCGGCAGATACGCAGTATTTT. The V gene is TRBV19, the J gene TRBJ2-3, with 8 bases lining up with TRBD1. Germline V CDR1 and CDR2: LNHDA, SQIVND (reference sequence). The CDR3 spans 16 residues. Trimming removed 9 bases from V and 4 bases from J; junction bases left unmatched: 15.

This chain uses TRBV7-2 with TRBJ2-4; 10 bases align to TRBD2. The junction had 12 bases not matched to a gene; V was cut back by 1 base and J by 0 bases. Germline V gene lookup returns CDR1 SGHTA and CDR2 FQGNSA. The CDR3 extends over 20 amino acids. The CDR3: CASSLVQGTSDRIAKNIQYF. The CDR3 DNA follows: TGTGCCAGCAGCTTAGTGCAGGGGACTAGCGACAGAATAGCCAAAAACATTCAGTACTTC. Full variable domain (rest looked up from reference TRBV7-2 and TRBJ2-4): GAGVSQSPSNKVTEKGKDVELRCDPISGHTALYWYRQSLGQGLEFLIYFQGNSAPDKSGLPSDRFSAERTGGSVSTLTIQRTQQEDSAVYLCASSLVQGTSDRIAKNIQYFGAGTRLSVL.

This clonotype came up many times. The V and J genes are TRBV24-1 and TRBJ2-2; D uncertain. V lost 0 bases and J 3 bases, leaving 4 bases between the germline ends. The CDR3 spans 14 residues. CDR1 and CDR2 (germline): KGHDR, SFDVKD. The CDR3 DNA follows: TGTGCCACCAGTGATTTGAGCGACACCGGGGAGCTGTTTTTT. This codes for CATSDLSDTGELFF.

This clonotype was seen a handful of times. The junction shows a germline mismatch at one end, possibly a read error. CDR3 DNA: TGCGCCAGCAGTTTGGTCGGCAGAGAGTCACCCCTCCACTTT. Its translation: CASSLVGRESPLHF. V gene TRBV5-1 combines with J gene TRBJ1-6; unclear D gene. This CDR3 comprises 14 residues. The germline V gene encodes CDR1 SGHRS and CDR2 YFSETQ.

This clonotype was counted ten times or more. The chain recombines TRBV6-1 with TRBJ2-1; 11 positions match TRBD2. The CDR3 is made up of 16 amino acids. The germline CDR1 and CDR2 sequences are MNHNS and SASEGT. V lost 8 bases to trimming and J lost 0 bases; unmatched junction nucleotides: 6. The CDR3 region is CASGLAGGPSYNEQFF. The DNA for the CDR3 is TGTGCCAGCGGGTTAGCGGGAGGGCCCTCCTACAATGAGCAGTTCTTC.

This clonotype has only a few counts. CDR3 nucleotide sequence: TGTGCCAGCAGCCAAGGATCAGGGTCGAAGTACTTC. Translating it yields CASSQGSGSKYF. The rearrangement links TRBV3-1 to TRBJ2-7; TRBD1 might be the D (5 bases). The germline gives CDR1 LGHDT, CDR2 YNNKEL (reference sequence). Trimming took off 1 base at V and 11 bases at J, with 12 bases between the two ends. This CDR3 spans 12 amino acids.

The chain couples TRBV18 to TRBJ2-7; D unclear. In germline, CDR1 is KGHSH, CDR2 LQKENI. Deletions cut 0 bases from V and 1 base from J, with 7 bases between. CDR3 length: 14 amino acids. The CDR3 nucleotides read TGTGCCAGCTCACCACCGAGCGTATCCTACGAGCAGTACTTC. Amino acid sequence: CASSPPSVSYEQYF.

Many counts were recorded for this clonotype. The genes are TRBV28 and TRBJ2-2; D possibly matches TRBD1 or TRBD2 (5 bases each). Germline-derived CDR1 and CDR2 are MDHEN and SYDVKM. Deletions cut 5 bases from V and 1 base from J, with 11 bases between. The CDR3 sequence is 15 residues long. CDR3 in amino acids: CASSPRDENTGELFF. CDR3 bases: TGTGCCAGCAGTCCCCGGGACGAGAACACCGGGGAGCTGTTTTTT.